This T cell receptor (beta chain) was captured in a study of T cells in Graves' hyperthyroidism and ophthalmopathy. Study-wide results and limits: Ophthalmopathy prediction by the model preceded onset by a median about 6.5 months.

This clonotype was seen at least ten times. What it binds is unknown. The germline V gene has CDR1 SGHNT and CDR2 YENEEA. The V gene end was trimmed by 6 bases and the J gene end by 6 bases; junction bases not matched to a gene: 5. This CDR3 has 15 residues. The TCR beta CDR3 regions underwent amplification using RNA transcripts as the source. First-round RT-PCR targeting the TCR CDR3 was performed with the HTBI primer set. TCRdb redid the calling of the multiplex PCR reads with MiXCR, one entry per CDR3 protein. This sample has fewer than 350,000 distinct CDR3 sequences, with about 21% found just once.

The rearrangement joins TRBV11-3 to TRBJ2-1; TRBD2 matches 13 bases. This receptor was identified in a woman aged 50 to 60 with Graves' hyperthyroidism. Material: blood. The CDR3 loop is CASSTTSGRANEQFF. The CDR3 nucleotides read TGTGCCAGCAGTACAACTAGCGGGAGGGCCAATGAGCAGTTCTTC.